This TCR beta chain was observed in a study of CD4 T cells in relation to SARS-CoV-2 and coronaviruses. The study's findings and limits: Each donor contributed either pre-pandemic or post-infection samples, not both. Around 60% of donors had memory CD4+ clonotypes crossrecognizing SARS-CoV-2 and common cold coronavirus spike.

Unexposed donor CD4+ T cells date from about 2011-2018, before the COVID-19 pandemic. In regard to this clone: No antigen is known for it.

Deep TCR-beta sequencing used DNA from uncultured naive and memory CD4+ T cells. The table came from immunoSEQ multiplex PCR; TCRdb's copy has only in-frame clones and leaves some out. The sample consists of approximately 64,000 clones, 94% of them appearing once. Germline V gives CDR1 SGHRS, CDR2 YFSETQ. The V and J ends lost 0 bases and 10 bases respectively, with 13 bases between them. The CDR3 contains 14 residues. The genes are TRBV5-1 and TRBJ1-4; D ambiguous. The TCR sequence derives from a human donor in good health. The sample taken for sequencing was naive CD4+ T cells from PBMCs. The subset denotes: naive CD4+ T cells isolated by negative enrichment. The CDR3 DNA reads TGCGCCAGCAGCTTGGAAGGTCGCGCCGGAAAACTGTTTTTT. Protein sequence: CASSLEGRAGKLFF.